What follows describes a single T cell receptor beta chain. These data come from a study of blood T cell repertoires in COVID-19. Generated by immunoSEQ multiplex PCR, the TCRdb table keeps only in-frame clones and is missing some. This sample has more than 150,000 clones, with about four fifths found just once. V lost 3 bases to trimming and J lost 0 bases; unmatched junction nucleotides: 2. This CDR3 is built from 16 residues. Germline V lookup: CDR1 SNHLY, CDR2 FYNNEI. The sample was peripheral blood. The chain couples TRBV2 to TRBJ2-6; 7 positions match TRBD2. This TCR was recovered from a woman older than 75 with COVID-19, enrolled during active disease. The CDR3, as DNA: TGTGCCAGCAGTGAGGGACTACTCTCTGGGGCCAACGTCCTGACTTTC. This gives the protein CASSEGLLSGANVLTF.